The sequence of this TCR beta chain was determined in a study of early T cells in non-severe SARS-CoV-2 infection (dated by TCRdb to the early 2020s). With regard to the full study: Because TCR sequencing relied on bulk RNA taken from unsorted whole blood, pairing of alpha and beta chains was not possible. Summary of the overall study and its limitations: Matching against VDJdb was skewed toward anti-spike CD8 responses, likely underestimated virus-specific expansions, and missed private and CD4 specificities.

This was a case-control study nested in a cohort of healthcare workers in London, UK, who had nasopharyngeal swab PCR tests and blood samples taken every week. Healthcare workers were recruited between 23 and 31 March 2020, during the week of the UK lockdown, and were followed weekly for up to about 15 weeks. The CDR3 holds 16 amino acids from the cysteine to the phenylalanine. The sequence is cut down to CDR3 DNA, 48 bases in frame from base 1. CDR1 SNHLY and CDR2 FYNNEI were looked up in the germline V gene. Trimming takes 8 bases off V and 4 bases off J; junction bases not matched to a gene: 9. Library method: 5' RACE. The listed sequencing device is NextSeq 500. In the TCR library protocol, unique molecular identifiers were attached to individual cDNA molecules to correct for PCR bias and sequencing error. Both TCR alpha and beta chains were sequenced, and tight co-correlation was observed between alpha and beta sequence abundances in each sample. The published analysis was carried out like this. V gene, J gene and CDR3 annotation of TCR sequences was performed with Decombinator V4. Expanded TCRs were defined as changing significantly between any two time points under a Poisson model with p below 0.0001. TCR abundances were normalised to the total number of TCRs sequenced per sample and were expressed as counts per million. TRAV1-2 paired with TRAJ12, TRAJ20 or TRAJ33 defined MAIT TCRs, while TRAV10 paired with TRAJ18 defined iNKT TCRs. A search of VDJdb, accessed on 1 November 2021, was run for TCRs annotated to CMV, EBV and SARS-CoV-2, with TCRs annotated for multiple antigens excluded. TCRdb itself trimmed the public reads at Q25 with fastp, ran MiXCR and retained productive beta chains. Identical CDR3 proteins give one entry, which carries the most common genes and DNA. The V and J calls were determined by TCRdb, not by the authors. The sample table lists under 65,000 distinct CDR3 sequences, 13% of them with a count of one. About 9.3% of the sample lies in the top ten.

This clonotype showed up many times. It lacks a known antigen. No base qualities exist here, and no much larger clone lies one base off it. The specimen comprised whole blood, sampled at baseline. This TCR came from an adult who was a healthcare worker with PCR-confirmed SARS-CoV-2 infection or an uninfected control (not recorded which). Rearrangement joined TRBV2 to TRBJ2-1; 12 bases in between match TRBD2. This receptor carries the CDR3 CASPETSGRRYNEQFF. The nucleotides read TGTGCCAGCCCAGAGACTAGCGGGAGACGGTACAATGAGCAGTTCTTC.